These T cell receptor beta chains were read from a single sample in a study of patients and donors after allogeneic stem cell transplantation. TCRdb recomputed calls from the RT-PCR reads with MiXCR, one row per CDR3 protein. The sample yields over 400,000 distinct CDR3 sequences, around 15% seen once. Material: blood, either unsorted or a sorted T cell fraction (not recorded which). These receptors all come from a human donor who was either an allogeneic HSCT recipient or a stem cell or donor lymphocyte infusion donor (not recorded which). It is not recorded whose cells these are; they may come from a transplant donor. The CDR3 runs from the conserved cysteine through the conserved F or W. A D gene is named only where the DNA matches it firmly. A clone size is listed for some rows: how often the clone was seen (once, few, many), or a class if it is expanded.

abundance,j_gene,v_gene,d_gene,CDR3nt,CDR3aa
NA,TRBJ2-2,TRBV7-6,NA,TGTGCCAGCAGCTGGCGGAGGGCCGGGGAGCTGTTTTTT,CASSWRRAGELFF
NA,TRBJ2-3,TRBV20-1,TRBD2,TGCAGTGTCCCTCCCCCAAGCGGGAGCTTGGCAGATACGCAGTATTTT,CSVPPPSGSLADTQYF
NA,TRBJ2-1,TRBV29-1,NA,TGCAGCGTTAATTTACGGAGCTCCTACAATGAGCAGTTCTTC,CSVNLRSSYNEQFF
many,TRBJ2-3,TRBV6-1,NA,TGTGCCAGCAGTGAAGAGGGGGGGAGGATAGATACGCAGTATTTT,CASSEEGGRIDTQYF
NA,TRBJ1-2,TRBV14,NA,TGTGCCAGCAGCCAAGGCTGGTGGAACTATGGCTACACCTTC,CASSQGWWNYGYTF
few,TRBJ1-3,TRBV28,NA,TGTGCCGCCAAACTGTTCCCCTCTGGAAACACCATATATTTT,CAAKLFPSGNTIYF
NA,TRBJ1-6,TRBV20-1,TRBD1,TGCAGTGCTAGGGCGCGACAGGGGTATAATTCACCCCTCCACTTT,CSARARQGYNSPLHF
few,TRBJ2-1,TRBV2,TRBD2,TGTGCCAGCAGGGAGCGCCCTGGCGGGAGCGCTGGGAATGAGCAGTTCTTC,CASRERPGGSAGNEQFF
NA,TRBJ1-5,TRBV28,NA,TGTGCCAGCAGTTTCGCGGTCGGGAATCAGCCCCAGCATTTT,CASSFAVGNQPQHF
NA,TRBJ1-2,TRBV25-1,NA,TGTGCCAGCAGTGAAGCCCGGGAAGCTAACTATGGCTACACCTTC,CASSEAREANYGYTF
NA,TRBJ2-6,TRBV7-8,TRBD1,TGTGCCAGCAGCTTAGGCGTCGAGGGGGCGAAGGGCGTCCTGACTTTC,CASSLGVEGAKGVLTF
few,TRBJ1-2,TRBV18,NA,TGTGCCAGCTCAGCCGACCAGAACTATGGCTACACCTTC,CASSADQNYGYTF
NA,TRBJ2-6,TRBV19,NA,TGTGCCAGTAGTATTTACCCAGGGAGTTACTCTGGGGCCAACGTCCTGACTTTC,CASSIYPGSYSGANVLTF
NA,TRBJ1-1,TRBV5-1,NA,TGCGCCAGCAGCTTGGACGGTCGGGACACTGAAGCTTTCTTT,CASSLDGRDTEAFF
NA,TRBJ1-2,TRBV3-1,NA,TGTGCCAGCAGCCACCTCACCAATCGGGGGGCGCATGGCTACACCTTC,CASSHLTNRGAHGYTF
few,TRBJ2-6,TRBV4-1,NA,TGCGCCAGCAGCCAAGTCAGGGCCAACGTCCTGACTTTC,CASSQVRANVLTF
few,TRBJ1-2,TRBV5-1,TRBD1,TGCGCCAGCAGCTCCACCGGGACAGGGGGCGTTCAAAACTATGGCTACACCTTC,CASSSTGTGGVQNYGYTF
few,TRBJ1-2,TRBV30,NA,TGTGCCTGGAGTGGTCGCTGGACAGCCTATGGCTACACCTTC,CAWSGRWTAYGYTF
few,TRBJ2-1,TRBV18,TRBD1,TGTGCCAGCTCACCATTCTCAGGGGGAAGCTCCTACAATGAGCAGTTCTTC,CASSPFSGGSSYNEQFF
NA,TRBJ2-1,TRBV28,TRBD1,TGTGCCAGCAGTTTAGGACAGGGGGCATCCTTC,CASSLGQGASF
few,TRBJ2-1,TRBV15,NA,TGTGCCACCAGCAGAGTTCTTAGCGATGAGCAGTTCTTC,CATSRVLSDEQFF
few,TRBJ2-2,TRBV20-1,NA,TGCAGGCCCCCAGCGAACACCGGGGAGCTGTTTTTT,CRPPANTGELFF
many,TRBJ1-1,TRBV12-3/TRBV12-4,NA,TGTGCCAGCAGTTTCGGGTTTTTCGGGTACCGGGGAGCTTTCTTT,CASSFGFFGYRGAFF
NA,TRBJ2-1,TRBV12-3/TRBV12-4,NA,TGTGCCAGCAGCCCGGGCGGGGGCCCCAATGAGCAGTTCTTC,CASSPGGGPNEQFF
NA,TRBJ2-1,TRBV6-1,NA,TGTGCCAGCAGACTCAGGGGACGGGCCTACAATGAGCAGTTCTTC,CASRLRGRAYNEQFF
few,TRBJ1-2,TRBV4-3,NA,TGCGCCAGCAGCCATCTACGCCAGGGCGGGGGCTACACCTTC,CASSHLRQGGGYTF
NA,TRBJ2-3,TRBV7-9,NA,TGTGCCAGCAGCGTTGACAGGTCCCGTAGCACAGATACGCAGTATTTT,CASSVDRSRSTDTQYF
many,TRBJ2-7,TRBV6-2/TRBV6-3,NA,TGTGCCAGCAGTTACTACGGACCCCGGGGCGAGCAGTACTTC,CASSYYGPRGEQYF
few,TRBJ2-5,TRBV5-5,TRBD1,TGTGCCAGCAGCTTTCCTCGGGGGACAGGGCTCCAAGAGACCCAGTACTTC,CASSFPRGTGLQETQYF
NA,TRBJ1-3,TRBV5-1,NA,TGCGCCAGCAGCTTGGACGCAGGAAACACCATATATTTT,CASSLDAGNTIYF
NA,TRBJ2-3,TRBV9,NA,TGTGCCAGCAGCGCGGAGGCAGATACGCAGTATTTT,CASSAEADTQYF
few,TRBJ2-7,TRBV6-1,TRBD2,TGTGCCAGCAGCCTCACTAGCGGCCCAAGCTCCTACGAGCAGTACTTC,CASSLTSGPSSYEQYF
few,TRBJ2-2,TRBV11-2,NA,TGTGCCAGCAGCATAAAGAGAACCGGGGAGCTGTTTTTT,CASSIKRTGELFF
few,TRBJ2-7,TRBV12-3/TRBV12-4,NA,TGTGCCAGCAGTTTAAGGGCGACCAGCTCCTACGAGCAGTACTTC,CASSLRATSSYEQYF
NA,TRBJ1-2,TRBV7-2,NA,TGTGCCAGCAGCTTAGGGGGCATCTCTAACTATGGCTACACCTTC,CASSLGGISNYGYTF
once,TRBJ2-5,TRBV24-1,TRBD1,TGTGCCACCAGTGATTTGTCAGGGGGCAAACAAGAGACCCAGTACTTC,CATSDLSGGKQETQYF
few,TRBJ1-5,TRBV4-3,NA,TGCGCCAGCAGCCCCAATTCAGGAAAAGGCAATCAGCCCCAGCATTTT,CASSPNSGKGNQPQHF
few,TRBJ2-3,TRBV5-1,TRBD1,TGCGCCAGCAGCTTGGGTGGGACAGGGGACAATCAGCCCCAGTATTTT,CASSLGGTGDNQPQYF
few,TRBJ2-5,TRBV2,NA,TGTGCCAGCACTCCTCCCCGACTAGAGACCCAGTACTTC,CASTPPRLETQYF
few,TRBJ2-5,TRBV5-1,NA,TGCGCCAGCAGCTTACAGAAGGGACTGACCCAGTACTTC,CASSLQKGLTQYF
many,TRBJ1-6,TRBV25-1,TRBD1,TGTGCCAGCAACGCGGGACAGGGGGGAAATTCACCCCTCCACTTT,CASNAGQGGNSPLHF
NA,TRBJ1-1,TRBV2,NA,TGTGCCAGCAGTTACCACCCAGGGGTCACTGAAGCTTTCTTT,CASSYHPGVTEAFF
NA,TRBJ2-5,TRBV6-5,TRBD1,TGTGCCAGCAGTTACTCGCCAACAGGGGGTAGGGAGACCCAGTACTTC,CASSYSPTGGRETQYF
many,TRBJ1-1,TRBV12-3/TRBV12-4,NA,TGTGCCAGCAGTTGGGACGGTGATGAAGCTTTCTTT,CASSWDGDEAFF
many,TRBJ1-2,TRBV2,NA,TGTGCCAGCAGCCTCCAGGGTTTCGGCTATGGCTACACCTTC,CASSLQGFGYGYTF
few,TRBJ2-3,TRBV12-3/TRBV12-4,NA,TGTGCCAGCAGCACAATTAGCACAGATACGCAGTATTTT,CASSTISTDTQYF
NA,TRBJ2-2,TRBV5-1,TRBD1,TGCGCCAGCAGCCTACGACAGGGGCTGGGGGAGCTGTTTTTT,CASSLRQGLGELFF
few,TRBJ2-5,TRBV9,NA,TGTGCCAGCAGCGAACCGGGGAGACCAGAGACCCAGTACTTC,CASSEPGRPETQYF
NA,TRBJ2-5,TRBV29-1,NA,TGCATCCCGAACCCCCCGTCGGAAGAGACCCAGTACTTC,CIPNPPSEETQYF
NA,TRBJ2-7,TRBV20-1,TRBD1,TGCAGTGCTACTTACAGGGGCTCCTACGAGCAGTACTTC,CSATYRGSYEQYF
many,TRBJ1-1,TRBV29-1,TRBD1,TGCAGCGTTGTCGCGACAGGGGGTACTGAAGCTTTCTTT,CSVVATGGTEAFF
many,TRBJ1-1,TRBV21-1,NA,TGTGCCAGCAGCAAAGTTTTCGCTAGGGACCCACCTGAGAACACTGAAGCTTTCTTT,CASSKVFARDPPENTEAFF
NA,TRBJ2-4,TRBV24-1,NA,TGTGCCACCAGTGATCGGGGGCAGCTTCAGTACTTC,CATSDRGQLQYF
few,TRBJ1-2,TRBV4-3,NA,TGCGCCAGCAGCCAAGAGGAGGTTGTTCGCTATGGCTACACCTTC,CASSQEEVVRYGYTF
few,TRBJ2-7,TRBV7-2,TRBD2,TGTGCCAGCAGCTTAATGGGAGGGAGGGCCATCTACGAGCAGTACTTC,CASSLMGGRAIYEQYF
few,TRBJ2-1,TRBV20-1,TRBD2,TGCAGTGCAAAAGCGGGAGGGCCGATAAATGAGCAGTTCTTC,CSAKAGGPINEQFF
NA,TRBJ2-1,TRBV5-1,TRBD2,TGCGCCAGCAGCTTCCTGACTAGCGGGAGGGGCGTGGATGAGCAGTTCTTC,CASSFLTSGRGVDEQFF
few,TRBJ1-2,TRBV4-1,NA,TGCGCCAGCAGCCGACCGGGGACCTATGGCTACACCTTC,CASSRPGTYGYTF
NA,TRBJ2-3,TRBV12-3/TRBV12-4,TRBD2,TGTGCCAGCAGCCTAGTAGCGGGACACACTAGCACAGATACGCAGTATTTT,CASSLVAGHTSTDTQYF